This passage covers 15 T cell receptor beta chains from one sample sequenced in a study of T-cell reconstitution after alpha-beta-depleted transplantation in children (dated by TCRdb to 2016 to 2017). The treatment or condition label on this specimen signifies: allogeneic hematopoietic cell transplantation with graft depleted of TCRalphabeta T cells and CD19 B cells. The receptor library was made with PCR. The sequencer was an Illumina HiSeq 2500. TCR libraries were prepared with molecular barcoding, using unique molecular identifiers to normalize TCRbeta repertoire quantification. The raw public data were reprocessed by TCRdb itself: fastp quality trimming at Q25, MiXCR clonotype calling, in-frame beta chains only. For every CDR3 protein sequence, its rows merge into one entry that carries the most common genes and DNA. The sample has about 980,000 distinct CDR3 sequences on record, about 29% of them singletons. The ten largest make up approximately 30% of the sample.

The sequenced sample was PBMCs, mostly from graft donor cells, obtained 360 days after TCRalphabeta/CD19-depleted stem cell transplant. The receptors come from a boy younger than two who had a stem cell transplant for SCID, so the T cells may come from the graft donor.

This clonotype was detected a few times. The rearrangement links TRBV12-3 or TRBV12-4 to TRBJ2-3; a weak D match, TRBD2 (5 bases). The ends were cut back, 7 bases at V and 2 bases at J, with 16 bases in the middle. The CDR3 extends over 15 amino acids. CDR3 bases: TGTGCCAGCATTCTCCTTGGAGGATCCACAGATACGCAGTATTTT. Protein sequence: CASILLGGSTDTQYF.

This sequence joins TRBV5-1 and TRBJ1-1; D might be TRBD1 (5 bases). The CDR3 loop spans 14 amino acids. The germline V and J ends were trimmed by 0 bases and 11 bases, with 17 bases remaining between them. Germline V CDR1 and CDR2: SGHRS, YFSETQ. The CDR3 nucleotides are TGCGCCAGCAGCTTGGGGGCAGGGAGCATTGCGGCTTTCTTT. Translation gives CASSLGAGSIAAFF. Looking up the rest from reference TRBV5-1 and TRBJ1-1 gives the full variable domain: KAGVTQTPRYLIKTRGQQVTLSCSPISGHRSVSWYQQTPGQGLQFLFEYFSETQRNKGNFPGRFSGRQFSNSRSEMNVSTLELGDSALYLCASSLGAGSIAAFFGQGTRLTVV.

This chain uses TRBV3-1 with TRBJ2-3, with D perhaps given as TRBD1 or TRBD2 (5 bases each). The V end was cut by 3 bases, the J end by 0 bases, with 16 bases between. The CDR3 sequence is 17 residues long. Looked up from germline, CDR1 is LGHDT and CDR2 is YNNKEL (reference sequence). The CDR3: CASSQRGPSPSTDTQYF. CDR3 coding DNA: TGTGCCAGCAGCCAGAGGGGCCCTTCCCCCAGCACAGATACGCAGTATTTT.

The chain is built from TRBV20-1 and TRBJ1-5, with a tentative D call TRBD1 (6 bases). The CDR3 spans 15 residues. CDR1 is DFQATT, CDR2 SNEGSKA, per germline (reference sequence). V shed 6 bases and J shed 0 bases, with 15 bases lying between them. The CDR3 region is CSATVGGASNQPQHF. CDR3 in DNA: TGCAGTGCCACCGTCGGGGGGGCTAGCAATCAGCCCCAGCATTTT.

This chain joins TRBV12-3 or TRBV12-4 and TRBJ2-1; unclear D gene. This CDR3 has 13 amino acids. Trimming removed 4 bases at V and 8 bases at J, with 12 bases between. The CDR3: CASSSAPQDEQFF. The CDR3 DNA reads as TGTGCCAGCAGTTCTGCTCCTCAAGATGAGCAGTTCTTC.

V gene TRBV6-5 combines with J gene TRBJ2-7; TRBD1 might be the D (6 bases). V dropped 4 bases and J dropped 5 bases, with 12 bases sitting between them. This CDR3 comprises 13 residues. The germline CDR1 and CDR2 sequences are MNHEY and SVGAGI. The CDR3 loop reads CASSSTGNHEQYF. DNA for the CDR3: TGTGCCAGCAGTTCAACAGGGAACCACGAGCAGTACTTC.

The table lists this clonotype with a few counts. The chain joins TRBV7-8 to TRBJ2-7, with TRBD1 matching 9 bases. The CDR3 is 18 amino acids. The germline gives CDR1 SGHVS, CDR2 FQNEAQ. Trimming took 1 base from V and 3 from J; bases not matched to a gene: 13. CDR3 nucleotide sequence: TGTGCCAGCAGCTTAGGGGTTTATTCCGGGACAGGGCTCTACGAGCAGTACTTC. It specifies CASSLGVYSGTGLYEQYF. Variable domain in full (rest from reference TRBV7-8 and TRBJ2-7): GAGVSQSPRYKVAKRGQDVALRCDPISGHVSLFWYQQALGQGPEFLTYFQNEAQLDKSGLPSDRFFAERPEGSVSTLKIQRTQQEDSAVYLCASSLGVYSGTGLYEQYFGPGTRLTVT.

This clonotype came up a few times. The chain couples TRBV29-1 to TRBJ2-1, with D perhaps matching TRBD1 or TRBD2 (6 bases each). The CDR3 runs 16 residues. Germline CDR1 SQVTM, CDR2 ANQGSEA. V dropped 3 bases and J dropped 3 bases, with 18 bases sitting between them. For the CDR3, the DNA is TGCAGCGTTGAGGGGGGCCCCCTCTTCCTCTACAATGAGCAGTTCTTC. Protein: CSVEGGPLFLYNEQFF.

The CDR3 sequence: CASSLYGDRANEQFF. As DNA, the CDR3 is TGTGCCAGCAGCTTGTACGGGGACAGGGCCAATGAGCAGTTCTTC. This chain joins TRBV5-6 and TRBJ2-1; TRBD1 matches 9 bases. V lost 1 base to trimming and J lost 6 bases; unmatched junction nucleotides: 5. Germline CDR1 SGHDT, CDR2 YYEEEE. The CDR3 runs 15 residues.

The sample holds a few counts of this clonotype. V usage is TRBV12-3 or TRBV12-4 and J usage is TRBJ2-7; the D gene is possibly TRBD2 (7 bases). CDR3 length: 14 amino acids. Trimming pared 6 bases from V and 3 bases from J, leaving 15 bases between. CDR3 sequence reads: CASRGRGASYEQYF. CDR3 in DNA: TGTGCCAGCAGAGGCCGGGGGGCCAGCTACGAGCAGTACTTC.

This CDR3 is CASSETAGSNSPLHF. The CDR3 DNA reads TGTGCCAGCAGTGAAACGGCAGGGTCGAATTCACCCCTCCACTTT. The chain employs TRBV25-1 and TRBJ1-6, with D possibly matching TRBD1 (5 bases). The CDR3 has 15 amino acids. The germline gives CDR1 MGHDK, CDR2 SYGVNS. V was shortened by 2 bases and J by 7 bases, with 12 bases between the two germline ends.

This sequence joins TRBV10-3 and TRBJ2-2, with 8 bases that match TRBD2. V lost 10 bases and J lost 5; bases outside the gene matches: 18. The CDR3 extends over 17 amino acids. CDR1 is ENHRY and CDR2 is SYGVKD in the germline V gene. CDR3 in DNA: TGTGCCACGAGGGCTAAAGCCGGGGGGGGCGCGACCGGGGAGCTGTTTTTT. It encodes CATRAKAGGGATGELFF.

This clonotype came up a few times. The CDR3 protein is CASSQDPRVGGTKGEQFF. CDR3 coding DNA: TGTGCCAGCAGCCAAGATCCGCGGGTCGGGGGAACAAAAGGGGAGCAGTTCTTC. V gene TRBV4-2 combines with J gene TRBJ2-1; tentative D call: TRBD2 (6 bases). The germline V and J ends were trimmed by 0 bases and 10 bases, with 25 bases remaining between them. Germline assignment: CDR1 LGHNA and CDR2 YNFKEQ. The CDR3 runs to 18 residues.

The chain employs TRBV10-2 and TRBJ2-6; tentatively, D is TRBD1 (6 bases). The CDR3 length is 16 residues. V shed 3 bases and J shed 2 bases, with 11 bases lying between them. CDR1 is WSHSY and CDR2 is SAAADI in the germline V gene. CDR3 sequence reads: CASSDLDRTGANVLTF. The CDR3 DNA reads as TGCGCCAGCAGTGACCTCGACAGGACTGGGGCCAACGTCCTGACTTTC.

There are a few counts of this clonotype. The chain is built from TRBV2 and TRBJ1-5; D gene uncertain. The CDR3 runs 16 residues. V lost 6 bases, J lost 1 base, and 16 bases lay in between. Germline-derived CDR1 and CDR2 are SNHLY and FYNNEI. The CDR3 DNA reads TGTGCCAGCAGGAGCCTAGCCGGGGTGAGCAATCAGCCCCAGCATTTT. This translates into CASRSLAGVSNQPQHF.